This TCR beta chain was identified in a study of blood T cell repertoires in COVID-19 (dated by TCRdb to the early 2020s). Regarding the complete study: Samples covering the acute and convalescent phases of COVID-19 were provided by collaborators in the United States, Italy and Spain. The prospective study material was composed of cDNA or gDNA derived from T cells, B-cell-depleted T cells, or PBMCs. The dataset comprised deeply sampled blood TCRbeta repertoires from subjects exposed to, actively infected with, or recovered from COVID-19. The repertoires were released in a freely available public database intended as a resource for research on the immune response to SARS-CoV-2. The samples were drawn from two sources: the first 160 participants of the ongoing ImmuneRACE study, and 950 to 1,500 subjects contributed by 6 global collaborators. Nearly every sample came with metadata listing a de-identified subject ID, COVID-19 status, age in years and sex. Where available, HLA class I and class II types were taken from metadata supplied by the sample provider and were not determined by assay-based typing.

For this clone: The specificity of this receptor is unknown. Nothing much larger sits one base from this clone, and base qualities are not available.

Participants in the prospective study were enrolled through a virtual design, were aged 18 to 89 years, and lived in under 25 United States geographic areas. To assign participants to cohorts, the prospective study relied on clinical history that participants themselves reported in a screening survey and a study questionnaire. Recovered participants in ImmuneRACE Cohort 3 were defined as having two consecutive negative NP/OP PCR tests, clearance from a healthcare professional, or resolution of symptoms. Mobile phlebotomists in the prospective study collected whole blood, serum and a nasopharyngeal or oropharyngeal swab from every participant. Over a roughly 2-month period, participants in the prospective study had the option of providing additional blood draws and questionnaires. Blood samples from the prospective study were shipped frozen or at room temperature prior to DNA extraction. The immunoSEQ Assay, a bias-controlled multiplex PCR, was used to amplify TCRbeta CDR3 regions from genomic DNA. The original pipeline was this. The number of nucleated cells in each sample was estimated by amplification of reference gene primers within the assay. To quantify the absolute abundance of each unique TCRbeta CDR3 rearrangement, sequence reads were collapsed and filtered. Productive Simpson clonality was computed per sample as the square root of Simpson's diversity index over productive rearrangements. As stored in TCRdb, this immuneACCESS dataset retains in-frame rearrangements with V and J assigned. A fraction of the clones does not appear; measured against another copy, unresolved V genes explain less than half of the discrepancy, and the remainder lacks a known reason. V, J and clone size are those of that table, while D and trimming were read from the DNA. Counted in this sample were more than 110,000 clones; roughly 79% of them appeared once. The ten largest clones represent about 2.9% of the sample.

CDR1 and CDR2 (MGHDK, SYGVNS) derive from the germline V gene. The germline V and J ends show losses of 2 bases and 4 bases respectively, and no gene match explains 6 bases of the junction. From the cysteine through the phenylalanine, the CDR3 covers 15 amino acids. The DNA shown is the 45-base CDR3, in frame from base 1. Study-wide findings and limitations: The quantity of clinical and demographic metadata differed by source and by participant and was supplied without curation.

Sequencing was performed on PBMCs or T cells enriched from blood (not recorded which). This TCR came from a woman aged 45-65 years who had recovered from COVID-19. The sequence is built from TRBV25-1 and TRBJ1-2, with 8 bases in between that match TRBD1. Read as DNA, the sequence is TGTGCCAGCAGTGAAGCAGGGGGCTCGTTCTATGGCTACACCTTC. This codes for CASSEAGGSFYGYTF.